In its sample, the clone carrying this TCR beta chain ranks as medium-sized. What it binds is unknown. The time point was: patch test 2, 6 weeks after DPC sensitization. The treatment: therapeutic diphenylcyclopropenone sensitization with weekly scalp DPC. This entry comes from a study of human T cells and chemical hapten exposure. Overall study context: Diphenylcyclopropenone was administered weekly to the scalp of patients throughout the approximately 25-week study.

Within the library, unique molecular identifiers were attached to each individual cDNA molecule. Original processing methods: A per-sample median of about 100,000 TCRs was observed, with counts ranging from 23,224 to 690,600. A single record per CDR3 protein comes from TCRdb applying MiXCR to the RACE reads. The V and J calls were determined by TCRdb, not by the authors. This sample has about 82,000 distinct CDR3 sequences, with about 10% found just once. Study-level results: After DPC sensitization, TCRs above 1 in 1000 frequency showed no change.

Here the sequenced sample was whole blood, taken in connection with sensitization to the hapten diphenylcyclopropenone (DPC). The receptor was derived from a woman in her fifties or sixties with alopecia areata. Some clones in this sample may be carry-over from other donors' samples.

The CDR3 region is CASGLGDLTGNQPQHF. CDR3 in DNA: TGTGCTAGTGGTTTGGGTGACCTGACGGGCAATCAGCCCCAGCATTTT. The rearrangement links TRBV12-5 to TRBJ1-5; the D is unclear. The CDR3 spans 16 residues. Trimming left V 1 base short and J 2 bases short, with 12 bases between. Germline-derived CDR1 and CDR2 are LGHNT and FRNRAP.